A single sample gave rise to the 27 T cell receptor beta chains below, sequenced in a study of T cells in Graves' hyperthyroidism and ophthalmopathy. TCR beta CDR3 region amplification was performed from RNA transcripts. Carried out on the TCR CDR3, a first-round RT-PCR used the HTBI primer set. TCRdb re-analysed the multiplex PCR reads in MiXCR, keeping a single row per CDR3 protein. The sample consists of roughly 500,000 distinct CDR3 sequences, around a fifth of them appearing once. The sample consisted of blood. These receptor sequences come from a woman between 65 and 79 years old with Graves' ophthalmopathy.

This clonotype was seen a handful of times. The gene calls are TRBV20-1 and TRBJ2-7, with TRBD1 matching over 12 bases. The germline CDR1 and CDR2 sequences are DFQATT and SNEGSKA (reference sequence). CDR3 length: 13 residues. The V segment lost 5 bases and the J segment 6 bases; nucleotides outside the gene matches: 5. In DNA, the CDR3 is TGCAGTGCTCGCCGGGACAGGGGGCCCGAGCAGTACTTC. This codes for CSARRDRGPEQYF.

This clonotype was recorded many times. The CDR3 nucleotides read TGTGCCAGCAGTGATTCGGCCAGGGGCGGATACAATGAGCAGTTCTTC. Protein sequence: CASSDSARGGYNEQFF. The rearrangement joins TRBV2 to TRBJ2-1; D might be TRBD1 (6 bases). CDR1 SNHLY and CDR2 FYNNEI come from the germline V gene. V was trimmed by 3 bases and J by 4 bases, leaving 16 bases between them. The CDR3 sequence is 16 residues long. Full variable domain (remainder filled in from reference TRBV2 and TRBJ2-1): EPEVTQTPSHQVTQMGQEVILRCVPISNHLYFYWYRQILGQKVEFLVSFYNNEISEKSEIFDDQFSVERPDGSNFTLKIRSTKLEDSAMYFCASSDSARGGYNEQFFGPGTRLTVL.

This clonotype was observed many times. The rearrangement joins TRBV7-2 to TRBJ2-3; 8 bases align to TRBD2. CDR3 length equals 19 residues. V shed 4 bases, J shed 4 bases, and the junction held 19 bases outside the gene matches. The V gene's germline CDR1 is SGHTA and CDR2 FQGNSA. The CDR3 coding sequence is TGTGCCAGCAGCTCCTTGGGGGCTGGTAAAGCGGGAGTCCCAGATACGCAGTATTTT. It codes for CASSSLGAGKAGVPDTQYF.

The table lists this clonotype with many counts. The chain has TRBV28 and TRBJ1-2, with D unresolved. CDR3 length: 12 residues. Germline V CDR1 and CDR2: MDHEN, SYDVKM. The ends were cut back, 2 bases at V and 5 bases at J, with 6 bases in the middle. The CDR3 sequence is CASSLERYGYTF. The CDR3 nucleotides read TGTGCCAGCAGTTTAGAGCGGTATGGCTACACCTTC.

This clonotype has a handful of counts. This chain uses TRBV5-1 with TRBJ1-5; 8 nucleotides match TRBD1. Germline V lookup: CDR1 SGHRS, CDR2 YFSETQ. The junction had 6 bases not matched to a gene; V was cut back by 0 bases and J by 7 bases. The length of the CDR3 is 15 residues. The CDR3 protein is CASSLDRAGGQPQHF. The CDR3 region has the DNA TGCGCCAGCAGCTTGGATCGGGCAGGGGGCCAGCCCCAGCATTTT.

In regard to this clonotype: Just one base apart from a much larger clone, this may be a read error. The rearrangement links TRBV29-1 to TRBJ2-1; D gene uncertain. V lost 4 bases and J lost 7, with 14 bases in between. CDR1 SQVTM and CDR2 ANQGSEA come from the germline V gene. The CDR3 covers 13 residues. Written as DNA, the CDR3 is TGCAGCGTTGTCCGGATGTGGGCAAATGAGCAGTTCTTC. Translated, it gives CSVVRMWANEQFF.

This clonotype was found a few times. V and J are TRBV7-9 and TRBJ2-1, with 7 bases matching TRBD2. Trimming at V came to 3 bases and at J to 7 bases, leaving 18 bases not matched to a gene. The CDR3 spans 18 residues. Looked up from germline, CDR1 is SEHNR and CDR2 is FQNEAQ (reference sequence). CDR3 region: CASSFLPPGLADKNEQFF. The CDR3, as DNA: TGTGCCAGCAGCTTTCTTCCCCCGGGGCTAGCGGATAAGAATGAGCAGTTCTTC.

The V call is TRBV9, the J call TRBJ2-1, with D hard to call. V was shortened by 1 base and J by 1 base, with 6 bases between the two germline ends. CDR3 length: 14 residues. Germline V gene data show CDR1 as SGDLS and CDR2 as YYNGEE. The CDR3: CASSVQVSYNEQFF. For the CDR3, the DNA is TGTGCCAGCAGCGTACAGGTATCCTACAATGAGCAGTTCTTC.

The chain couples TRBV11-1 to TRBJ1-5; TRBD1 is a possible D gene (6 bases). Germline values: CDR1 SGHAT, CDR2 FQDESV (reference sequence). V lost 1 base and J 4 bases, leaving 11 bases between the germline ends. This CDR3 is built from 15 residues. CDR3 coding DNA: TGTGCCAGCAGCTTAGATGGGGGCAGTAATCAGCCCCAGCATTTT. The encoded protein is CASSLDGGSNQPQHF.

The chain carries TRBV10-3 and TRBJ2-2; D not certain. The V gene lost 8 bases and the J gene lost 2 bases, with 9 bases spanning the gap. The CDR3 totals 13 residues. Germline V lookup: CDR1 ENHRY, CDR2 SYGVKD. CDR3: CAIAGVNTGELFF. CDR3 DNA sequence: TGTGCCATCGCTGGCGTTAACACCGGGGAGCTGTTTTTT.

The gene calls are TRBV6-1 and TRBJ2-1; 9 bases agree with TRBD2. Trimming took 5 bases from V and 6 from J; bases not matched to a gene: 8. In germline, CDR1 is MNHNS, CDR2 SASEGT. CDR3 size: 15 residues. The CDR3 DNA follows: TGTGCCAGCAGTCCCCTTAGCGGGAGCCTCAATGAGCAGTTCTTC. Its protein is CASSPLSGSLNEQFF.

CDR3 DNA sequence: TGCAGTGCTAGAGTTTTGGGGGGGCCGAGAATGAACACTGAAGCTTTCTTT. Translating gives CSARVLGGPRMNTEAFF. The chain recombines TRBV20-1 with TRBJ1-1; perhaps TRBD1 as D (6 bases). Germline assignment: CDR1 DFQATT and CDR2 SNEGSKA (reference sequence). There are 17 residues in the CDR3. The germline V and J ends were trimmed by 1 base and 0 bases, with 18 bases remaining between them.

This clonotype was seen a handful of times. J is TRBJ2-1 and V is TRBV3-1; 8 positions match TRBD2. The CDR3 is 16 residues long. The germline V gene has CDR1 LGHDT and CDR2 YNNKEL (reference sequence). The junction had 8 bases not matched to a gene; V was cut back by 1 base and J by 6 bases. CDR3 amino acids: CASSQAGGGELNEQFF. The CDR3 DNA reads TGTGCCAGCAGCCAAGCGGGGGGGGGTGAGCTCAATGAGCAGTTCTTC.

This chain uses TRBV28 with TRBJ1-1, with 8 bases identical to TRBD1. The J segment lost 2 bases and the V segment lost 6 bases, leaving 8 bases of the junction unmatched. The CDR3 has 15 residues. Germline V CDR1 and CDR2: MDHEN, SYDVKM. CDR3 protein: CASSSRGQGNTEAFF. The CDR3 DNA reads TGTGCCAGCAGCTCGAGAGGACAGGGCAACACTGAAGCTTTCTTT.

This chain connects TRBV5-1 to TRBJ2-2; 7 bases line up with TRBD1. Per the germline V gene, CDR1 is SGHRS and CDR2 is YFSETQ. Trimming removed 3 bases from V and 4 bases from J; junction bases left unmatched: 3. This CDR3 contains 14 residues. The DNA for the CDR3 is TGCGCCAGCAGCTCGACAGGGTTCACCGGGGAGCTGTTTTTT. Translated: CASSSTGFTGELFF.

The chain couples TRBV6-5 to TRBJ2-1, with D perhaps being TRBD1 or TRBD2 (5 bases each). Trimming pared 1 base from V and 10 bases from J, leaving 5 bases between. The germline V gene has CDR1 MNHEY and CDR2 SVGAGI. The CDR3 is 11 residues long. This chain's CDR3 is CASSYWDEQFF. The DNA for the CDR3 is TGTGCCAGCAGTTACTGGGACGAGCAGTTCTTC.

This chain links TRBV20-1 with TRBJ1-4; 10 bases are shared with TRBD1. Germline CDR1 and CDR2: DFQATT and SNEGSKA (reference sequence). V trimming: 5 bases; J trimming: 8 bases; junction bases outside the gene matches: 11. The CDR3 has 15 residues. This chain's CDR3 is CSASSRQGAKEKLFF. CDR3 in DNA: TGCAGTGCTTCCTCTCGACAGGGGGCAAAGGAAAAACTGTTTTTT.

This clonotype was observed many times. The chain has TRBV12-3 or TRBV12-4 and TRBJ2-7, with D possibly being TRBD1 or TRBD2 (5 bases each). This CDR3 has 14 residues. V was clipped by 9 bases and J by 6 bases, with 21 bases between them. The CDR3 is CARTVGTNLFEQYF. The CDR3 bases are TGTGCCAGGACGGTGGGGACCAATCTGTTCGAGCAGTACTTC.

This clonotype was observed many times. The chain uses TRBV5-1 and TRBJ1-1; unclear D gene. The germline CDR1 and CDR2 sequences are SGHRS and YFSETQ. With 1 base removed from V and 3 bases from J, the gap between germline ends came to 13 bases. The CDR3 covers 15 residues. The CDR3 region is CASSLIRAGDTEAFF. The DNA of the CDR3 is TGCGCCAGCAGCTTGATAAGGGCCGGGGACACTGAAGCTTTCTTT.

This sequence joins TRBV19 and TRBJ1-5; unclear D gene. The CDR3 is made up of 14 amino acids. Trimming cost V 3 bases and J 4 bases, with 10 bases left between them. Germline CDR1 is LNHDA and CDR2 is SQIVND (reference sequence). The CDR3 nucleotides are TGTGCCAGTAGTATCGGGCACCTAAATCAGCCCCAGCATTTT. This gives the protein CASSIGHLNQPQHF.

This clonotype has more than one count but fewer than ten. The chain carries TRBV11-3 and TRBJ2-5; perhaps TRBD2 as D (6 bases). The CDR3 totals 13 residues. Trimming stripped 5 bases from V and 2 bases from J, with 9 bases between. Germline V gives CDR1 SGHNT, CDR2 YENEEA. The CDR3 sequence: CASSRDLQETQYF. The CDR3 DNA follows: TGTGCCAGCAGCCGGGACTTGCAAGAGACCCAGTACTTC.

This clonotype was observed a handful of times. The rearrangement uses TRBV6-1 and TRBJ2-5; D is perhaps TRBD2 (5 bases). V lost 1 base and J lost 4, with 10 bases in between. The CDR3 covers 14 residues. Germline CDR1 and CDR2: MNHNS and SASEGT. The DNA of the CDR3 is TGTGCCAGCAGTGAAGGGGTTGCGGGAGAGACCCAGTACTTC. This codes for CASSEGVAGETQYF.

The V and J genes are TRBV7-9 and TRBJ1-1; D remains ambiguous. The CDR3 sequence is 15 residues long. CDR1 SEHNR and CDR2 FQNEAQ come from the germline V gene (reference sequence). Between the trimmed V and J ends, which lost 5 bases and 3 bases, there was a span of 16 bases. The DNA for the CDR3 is TGTGCCAGCAGCCTCCCCATCGGGGTATACACTGAAGCTTTCTTT. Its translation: CASSLPIGVYTEAFF.

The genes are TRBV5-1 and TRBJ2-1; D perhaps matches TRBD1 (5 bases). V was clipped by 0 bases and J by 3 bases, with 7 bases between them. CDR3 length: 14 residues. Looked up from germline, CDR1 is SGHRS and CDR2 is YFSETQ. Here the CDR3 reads CASSLEDIYNEQFF. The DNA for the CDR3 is TGCGCCAGCAGCTTGGAGGACATCTACAATGAGCAGTTCTTC.

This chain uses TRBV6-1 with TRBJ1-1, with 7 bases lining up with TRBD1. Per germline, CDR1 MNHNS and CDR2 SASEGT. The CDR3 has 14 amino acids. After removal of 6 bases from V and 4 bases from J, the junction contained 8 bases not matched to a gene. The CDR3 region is CASRQGKWVTEAFF. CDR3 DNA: TGTGCCAGCAGACAGGGGAAATGGGTCACTGAAGCTTTCTTT.

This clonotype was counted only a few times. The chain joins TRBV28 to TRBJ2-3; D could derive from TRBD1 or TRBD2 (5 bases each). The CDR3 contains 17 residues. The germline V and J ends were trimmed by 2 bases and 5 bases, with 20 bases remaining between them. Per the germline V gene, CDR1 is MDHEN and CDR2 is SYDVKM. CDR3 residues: CASSLQTNGADQDTQYF. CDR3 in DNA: TGTGCCAGCAGTTTACAGACCAACGGGGCCGACCAAGATACGCAGTATTTT.

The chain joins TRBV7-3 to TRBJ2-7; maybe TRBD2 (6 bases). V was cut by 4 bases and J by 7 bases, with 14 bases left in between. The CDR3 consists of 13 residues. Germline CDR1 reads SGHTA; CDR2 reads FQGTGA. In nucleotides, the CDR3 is TGTGCCAGCAGCTCGACTAGAGACGAAGAGCAGTACTTC. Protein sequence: CASSSTRDEEQYF.